This is a list of T cell receptor beta chains from one sample in a study of OX40 agonist ivuxolimab in advanced cancers. Sequenced by immunoSEQ multiplex PCR; TCRdb stores in-frame clones only, minus some. Of tens of thousands of clones in the sample, almost 95% were seen once. The sequencing here drew on CD4+ or CD8+ T cells sorted from blood, taken in a trial of the OX40 agonist ivuxolimab. These receptors all stem from an adult with an advanced solid tumor such as melanoma, head and neck, liver or kidney cancer. Both conserved end residues are part of each CDR3. D genes are given only for firm matches. The listing skips clone size in some rows; elsewhere it reads once, few, many or a size class.

size: .
V: TRBV5-4
J: TRBJ1-2
D: .
DNA: TGTGCCAGCAGCACCCGGGACGGGGAACCAGATTACTATGGCTACACCTTC
CDR3: CASSTRDGEPDYYGYTF

size: .
V: TRBV27
J: TRBJ1-5
D: .
DNA: TGTGCCAGCAGACCCCCGGGACCCGAGGAAATGACCCAGCATTTT
CDR3: CASRPPGPEEMTQHF

size: once
V: TRBV6-5
J: TRBJ2-7
D: TRBD2
DNA: TGTGCCAGCAGTTACAGCGGGGGGTTCTACTACGAGCAGTACTTC
CDR3: CASSYSGGFYYEQYF

size: few
V: TRBV2
J: TRBJ1-5
D: .
DNA: TGTGCCAGCAGTGGGACAGCCGAGAATCAGCCCCAGCATTTT
CDR3: CASSGTAENQPQHF

size: .
V: TRBV4-1
J: TRBJ1-2
D: .
DNA: TGCGCCAGCAGCCCGACAGAGGGGCAGCTGAGCTACACCTTC
CDR3: CASSPTEGQLSYTF

size: few
V: TRBV7-6
J: TRBJ2-2
D: .
DNA: TGTGCCAGCAGCCCTGGACAGGGAGGGAGCACCGGGGAGCTGTTTTTT
CDR3: CASSPGQGGSTGELFF

size: .
V: TRBV7-9
J: TRBJ2-5
D: .
DNA: TGTGCCAGCAGCTTAGCGGTCCGCCAAGAGACCCAGTACTTC
CDR3: CASSLAVRQETQYF

size: .
V: TRBV6-5
J: TRBJ1-5
D: .
DNA: TGTGCCAGCAGTTACTCACTCGATCAGCCCCAGCATTTT
CDR3: CASSYSLDQPQHF

size: .
V: TRBV4-3
J: TRBJ2-5
D: TRBD2
DNA: TGCGCCAGCAGCCAGCACGGGACTAGCGGGAGGGAAATACAAGAGACCCAGTACTTC
CDR3: CASSQHGTSGREIQETQYF

size: .
V: TRBV19
J: TRBJ2-3
D: .
DNA: TGTGCCAGTAGTACCACAGCGGGCTTTGCAGATACGCAGTATTTT
CDR3: CASSTTAGFADTQYF

size: .
V: TRBV19
J: TRBJ2-6
D: .
DNA: TGTGCCAGTAGTTGGGGAACTAACCCCTCTGGGGCCAACGTCCTGACTTTC
CDR3: CASSWGTNPSGANVLTF

size: .
V: TRBV7-6
J: TRBJ2-7
D: TRBD2
DNA: TGTGCCAGCAGCTTAGAACCCGGGGCTAGCGGCTCCTACGAGCAGTACTTC
CDR3: CASSLEPGASGSYEQYF

size: .
V: TRBV4-1
J: TRBJ2-7
D: .
DNA: TGCGCCAGCAGCCCACGGACGGCAACCTACGAGCAGTACTTC
CDR3: CASSPRTATYEQYF

size: .
V: TRBV27
J: TRBJ2-3
D: TRBD2
DNA: TGTGCCAGCAGTGCGGCGGGGGATAGCACAGATACGCAGTATTTT
CDR3: CASSAAGDSTDTQYF

size: .
V: TRBV4-2
J: TRBJ2-7
D: .
DNA: TGTGCCAGCAGCCACGTCACCGGGACAACATCCTACGAGCAGTACTTC
CDR3: CASSHVTGTTSYEQYF

size: .
V: TRBV14
J: TRBJ2-2
D: TRBD2
DNA: TGTGCCAGCGGCTGGGTAGCGGGGCCCACCGGGGAGCTGTTTTTT
CDR3: CASGWVAGPTGELFF

size: .
V: TRBV6-4
J: TRBJ2-1
D: TRBD2
DNA: TGTGCCAGCAGTGAGAGTGGTAGCGGGCCGTACAATGAGCAGTTCTTC
CDR3: CASSESGSGPYNEQFF

size: .
V: TRBV29-1
J: TRBJ1-2
D: TRBD1
DNA: TGCAGCGTTGAAGGGGTTAGGGACAGCGATGGCTACACCTTC
CDR3: CSVEGVRDSDGYTF

size: .
V: TRBV25-1
J: TRBJ1-1
D: .
DNA: TGTGCCAGCAACACAGGGATCACTGAAGCTTTCTTT
CDR3: CASNTGITEAFF

size: once
V: TRBV30
J: TRBJ1-2
D: .
DNA: TGTGCCTGGACCGACAGGAACTATGGCTACACCTTC
CDR3: CAWTDRNYGYTF

size: .
V: TRBV14
J: TRBJ1-1
D: .
DNA: TGTGCCAGCAGCCAACGCGGGGTGAACACTGAAGCTTTCTTT
CDR3: CASSQRGVNTEAFF

size: .
V: TRBV19
J: TRBJ2-1
D: .
DNA: TGTGCCAGTAGTCTGGGTGGTGGGCAGTTCTTC
CDR3: CASSLGGGQFF

size: .
V: TRBV19
J: TRBJ2-5
D: .
DNA: TGTGCCAGTAGTATAGGCAGCTTTCAAGAGACCCAGTACTTC
CDR3: CASSIGSFQETQYF

size: .
V: TRBV4-3
J: TRBJ2-2
D: TRBD2
DNA: TGCGCCAGCACGATAGCGGGAGGCGGGACCGGGGAGCTGTTTTTT
CDR3: CASTIAGGGTGELFF

size: .
V: TRBV11-2
J: TRBJ2-1
D: TRBD2
DNA: TGTGCCAGCAGCTTTCGACCGGGACTAGCGCACAACAATGAGCAGTTCTTC
CDR3: CASSFRPGLAHNNEQFF

size: few
V: TRBV6-4
J: TRBJ1-6
D: .
DNA: TGTGCCAGCAGTGACTTCCCCGACGGGGGAGGCTCACCCCTCCACTTT
CDR3: CASSDFPDGGGSPLHF

size: once
V: TRBV18
J: TRBJ2-7
D: TRBD1
DNA: TGTGCCAGCTCACCAATAGAGGGACAGGGTGTGTACGAGCAGTACTTC
CDR3: CASSPIEGQGVYEQYF

size: .
V: TRBV13
J: TRBJ2-3
D: TRBD2
DNA: TGTGCCAGCAGCTTAGGCCTGGCGGGGGTTAGCACAGATACGCAGTATTTT
CDR3: CASSLGLAGVSTDTQYF

size: .
V: TRBV5-4
J: TRBJ2-5
D: TRBD2
DNA: TGTGCCAGCAGCCCGGAGGGCGGGAGGGGCCAAGAGACCCAGTACTTC
CDR3: CASSPEGGRGQETQYF

size: .
V: TRBV7-9
J: TRBJ2-7
D: .
DNA: TGTGCCAGCAGGACGACACACTCCTACGAGCAGTACTTC
CDR3: CASRTTHSYEQYF

size: .
V: TRBV10-3
J: TRBJ2-7
D: .
DNA: TGTGCCATCAGCAGCTCCTACGAGCAGTACTTC
CDR3: CAISSSYEQYF

size: .
V: TRBV7-9
J: TRBJ2-7
D: TRBD2
DNA: TGTGCCAGCAGCTTAGCGCTGGTAGCGGGAGCCCCATACGAGCAGTACTTC
CDR3: CASSLALVAGAPYEQYF

size: .
V: TRBV5-6
J: TRBJ2-1
D: .
DNA: TGTGCCAGCAGCTTTAGCAGGAGCTCCTACAATGAGCAGTTCTTC
CDR3: CASSFSRSSYNEQFF

size: .
V: TRBV7-9
J: TRBJ1-5
D: TRBD1
DNA: TGTGCCAGCAGCCTTGGACAGGGCAATCAGCCCCAGCATTTT
CDR3: CASSLGQGNQPQHF

size: once
V: TRBV7-9
J: TRBJ1-5
D: .
DNA: TGTGCCAGCAGCTCAAACAATCAGCCCCAGCATTTT
CDR3: CASSSNNQPQHF

size: .
V: TRBV12-5
J: TRBJ1-2
D: TRBD1
DNA: TGTGCTAGTGGTTTGGTAGTAAGGGACAGGGGATTCTCCCACTATGGCTACACCTTC
CDR3: CASGLVVRDRGFSHYGYTF

size: .
V: TRBV15
J: TRBJ1-1
D: TRBD1
DNA: TGTGCCACCAGGAGGGACAGGGGGAACACTGAAGCTTTCTTT
CDR3: CATRRDRGNTEAFF

size: .
V: TRBV5-1
J: TRBJ1-2
D: .
DNA: TGCGCCAGCAGCTTATTGCAAGGAGGTGGCTACACCTTC
CDR3: CASSLLQGGGYTF

size: .
V: TRBV5-1
J: TRBJ1-3
D: .
DNA: TGCGCCAGCAGCTCCACGGGGAGATCTGGAAACACCATATATTTT
CDR3: CASSSTGRSGNTIYF

size: .
V: TRBV19
J: TRBJ2-7
D: .
DNA: TGTGCCAGTAGTAGGGGACCCACCTACGAGCAGTACTTC
CDR3: CASSRGPTYEQYF

size: .
V: TRBV6-5
J: TRBJ2-7
D: .
DNA: TGTGCCAGCAGTTACGACTGGGCTGGGGCCGAGCAGTACTTC
CDR3: CASSYDWAGAEQYF

size: .
V: TRBV6-5
J: TRBJ1-5
D: TRBD1
DNA: TGTGCCAGCAGTAACAGGGGGTACCAGCCCCAGCATTTT
CDR3: CASSNRGYQPQHF

size: .
V: TRBV10-1
J: TRBJ1-1
D: .
DNA: TGCGCCAGCAGTGATGGGGAGACTGAAGCTTTCTTT
CDR3: CASSDGETEAFF

size: once
V: TRBV7-9
J: TRBJ1-4
D: TRBD1
DNA: TGTGCCAGCAGCGGTTCGGGACAGGGGGGAGAAAAACTGTTTTTT
CDR3: CASSGSGQGGEKLFF

size: .
V: TRBV2
J: TRBJ2-1
D: .
DNA: TGTGCCAGCATAGACGGCAATGAGCAGTTCTTC
CDR3: CASIDGNEQFF

size: .
V: TRBV27
J: TRBJ1-1
D: TRBD1
DNA: TGTGCCAGCAGTTTAGATTGGGACAGGGTACGGAACACTGAAGCTTTCTTT
CDR3: CASSLDWDRVRNTEAFF

size: .
V: TRBV1
J: TRBJ2-2
D: .
DNA: TGCACCAGCAGCCAAGAGGGACAGAAGAACACCGGGGAGCTGTTTTTT
CDR3: CTSSQEGQKNTGELFF

size: few
V: TRBV6-1
J: TRBJ2-1
D: .
DNA: TGTGCCAGCATTAACGGGAATGAGCAGTTCTTC
CDR3: CASINGNEQFF

size: once
V: TRBV30
J: TRBJ1-4
D: .
DNA: TGTGCCTGGAGTTGGCGACAGAATAATGAAAAACTGTTTTTT
CDR3: CAWSWRQNNEKLFF

size: .
V: TRBV7-3
J: TRBJ1-6
D: .
DNA: TGTGCCAGCAGCGACAGTAATTCACCCCTCCACTTT
CDR3: CASSDSNSPLHF

size: .
V: TRBV5-1
J: TRBJ2-2
D: .
DNA: TGCGCCAGCAGTCGTAGGGGGGATACCGGGGAGCTGTTTTTT
CDR3: CASSRRGDTGELFF

size: .
V: TRBV7-9
J: TRBJ1-4
D: .
DNA: TGTGCCAGCAGCAATCGGGACGAAAATGAAAAACTGTTTTTT
CDR3: CASSNRDENEKLFF

size: .
V: TRBV27
J: TRBJ1-2
D: TRBD1
DNA: TGTGCCAGCAGTTCCTCGGGACAGGGCTCAGGCTACACCTTC
CDR3: CASSSSGQGSGYTF

size: .
V: TRBV9
J: TRBJ2-2
D: .
DNA: TGTGCCAGCAGCCTCGACAACGGGGAGCTGTTTTTT
CDR3: CASSLDNGELFF

size: .
V: TRBV4-1
J: TRBJ2-7
D: TRBD2
DNA: TGCGCCAGCAGCCAATATTTCGGGACTAGCGGGAGGCCCTCCTACGAGCAGTACTTC
CDR3: CASSQYFGTSGRPSYEQYF

size: once
V: TRBV25-1
J: TRBJ2-7
D: .
DNA: TGTGCCAGCGGCATATCCTACGAGCAGTACTTC
CDR3: CASGISYEQYF

size: .
V: TRBV29-1
J: TRBJ2-3
D: TRBD2
DNA: TGCAGCGTTGAGTTCCTAGCGGGAGTTGATACGCAGTATTTT
CDR3: CSVEFLAGVDTQYF

size: .
V: TRBV9
J: TRBJ1-2
D: .
DNA: TGTGCCAGCAGCGTAGACTCTATGAACCCCTATGGCTACACCTTC
CDR3: CASSVDSMNPYGYTF